Below, one TCR beta chain is given with its context. Its target antigen remains unknown. Nothing much larger sits one base from this clone, and base qualities are not available. The sample belongs to a study of T cell changes during pregnancy in multiple sclerosis (dated by TCRdb to about 2019). Some background on the complete study: The study examined how the T cell repertoire changed over the course of pregnancy in women with multiple sclerosis.

The library came from the immunoSEQ multiplex PCR assay. TCRdb obtained this table from immuneACCESS and retained in-frame rearrangements with V and J assigned. These tables miss some clones; where compared with another copy, unresolved V genes account for less than half of the shortfall, and the remainder is unexplained. The sample has 79,000 or so clones on record, about nine tenths of them singletons. The ten biggest clones cover about 3% of the sample. The CDR3 sequence holds 13 residues, the cysteine and phenylalanine included. Of the read, only the CDR3 DNA is kept; its 39 bases are in frame from base 1. V is cut by 5 bases and J by 0 bases, and the space between the germline ends is 7 bases. Sequences LNHDA (CDR1) and SQIVND (CDR2) are obtained from the germline V gene (reference sequence).

Specimen: peripheral blood, collected before pregnancy. In this chain, TRBV19 is recombined with TRBJ1-1; no D gene can be assigned with confidence. The source of this sequence is a female donor with multiple sclerosis, enrolled in a pregnancy study. The base sequence is TGTGCCAGTAGTGAGGAGGTGAACACTGAAGCTTTCTTT. This is translated as CASSEEVNTEAFF.